This TCR beta chain was recorded in a study of technical replicates of blood from four donors. Clones were read by immunoSEQ multiplex PCR, and TCRdb kept only the in-frame ones, dropping some. The sample gives some 82,000 clones, around 94% of which show up once; approximately 0.41% is in the top ten. The CDR3 is made up of 17 amino acids. The germline V gene has CDR1 LGHNA and CDR2 YSLEER. The V gene end was trimmed by 4 bases and the J gene end by 9 bases; junction bases not matched to a gene: 16. The sequence derives from a human donor in good health. The sample taken for sequencing was T cells isolated from PBMCs. The chain combines TRBV4-3 with TRBJ2-1, with TRBD2 identical over 9 bases. The CDR3 here is CASSRTSQAGGGPEQFF. In DNA form, the CDR3 reads TGCGCCAGCAGCCGCACCTCCCAAGCGGGAGGTGGGCCTGAGCAGTTCTTC.